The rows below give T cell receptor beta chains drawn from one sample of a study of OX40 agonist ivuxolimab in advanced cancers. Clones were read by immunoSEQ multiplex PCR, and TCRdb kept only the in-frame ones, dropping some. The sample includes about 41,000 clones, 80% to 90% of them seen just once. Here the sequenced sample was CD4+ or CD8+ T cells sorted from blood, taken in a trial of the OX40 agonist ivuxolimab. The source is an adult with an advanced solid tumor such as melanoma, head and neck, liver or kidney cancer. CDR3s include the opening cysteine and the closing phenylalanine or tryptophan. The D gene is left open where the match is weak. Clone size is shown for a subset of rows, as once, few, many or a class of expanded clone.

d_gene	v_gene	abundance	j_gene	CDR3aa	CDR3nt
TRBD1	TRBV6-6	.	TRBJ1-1	CASSKGQENTEAFF	TGTGCCAGCAGTAAGGGACAGGAGAACACTGAAGCTTTCTTT
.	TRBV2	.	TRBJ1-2	CASSGTALAYNYGYTF	TGTGCCAGCAGTGGGACAGCCCTTGCCTACAACTATGGCTACACCTTC
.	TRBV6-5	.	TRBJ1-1	CASSRTGGGTEAFF	TGTGCCAGCAGTCGGACCGGGGGAGGCACTGAAGCTTTCTTT
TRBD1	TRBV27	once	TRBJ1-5	CASSFYRGTQPQHF	TGTGCCAGCAGTTTTTACAGGGGGACTCAGCCCCAGCATTTT
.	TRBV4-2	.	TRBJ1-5	CASSQESNQPQHF	TGTGCCAGCAGCCAAGAATCCAATCAGCCCCAGCATTTT
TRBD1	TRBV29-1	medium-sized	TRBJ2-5	CSVATGEETQYF	TGCAGCGTTGCGACAGGGGAAGAGACCCAGTACTTC
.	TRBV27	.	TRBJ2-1	CASSSIGGGYNEQFF	TGTGCCAGCAGTTCTATCGGTGGGGGCTACAATGAGCAGTTCTTC
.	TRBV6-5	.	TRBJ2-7	CASSYVGYEQYF	TGTGCCAGCAGTTACGTGGGTTACGAGCAGTACTTC
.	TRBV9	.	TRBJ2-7	CASSVALGGEQYF	TGTGCCAGCAGCGTAGCCTTGGGAGGAGAGCAGTACTTC
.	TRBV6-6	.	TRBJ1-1	CASRSERGSFQAFF	TGTGCCAGCAGGTCCGAGAGGGGGAGTTTCCAAGCTTTCTTT
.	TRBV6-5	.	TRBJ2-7	CASSYSIEGPEQYF	TGTGCCAGCAGTTACTCGATTGAGGGCCCCGAGCAGTACTTC
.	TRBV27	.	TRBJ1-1	CASSLSFSQLLLNTEAFF	TGTGCCAGCAGTTTATCGTTTTCCCAGCTTTTACTAAACACTGAAGCTTTCTTT
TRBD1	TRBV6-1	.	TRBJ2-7	CASSPRTGSSYEQYF	TGTGCCAGCAGTCCTAGGACAGGATCCTCCTACGAGCAGTACTTC
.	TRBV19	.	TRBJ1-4	CASSKIGGRYEKLFF	TGTGCCAGTAGTAAGATCGGGGGGAGGTACGAAAAACTGTTTTTT
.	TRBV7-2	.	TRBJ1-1	CASSLDLNTEAFF	TGTGCCAGCAGCTTAGACCTGAACACTGAAGCTTTCTTT
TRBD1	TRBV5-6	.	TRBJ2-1	CATTGESEQFF	TGTGCCACCACAGGGGAGTCTGAGCAGTTCTTC
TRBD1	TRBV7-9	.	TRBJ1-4	CASSTRTGNEKLFF	TGTGCCAGCAGCACTCGGACAGGCAATGAAAAACTGTTTTTT
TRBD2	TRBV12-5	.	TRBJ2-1	CASGLTTGGPSYNEQFF	TGTGCTAGTGGTTTGACGACGGGGGGGCCCTCCTACAATGAGCAGTTCTTC
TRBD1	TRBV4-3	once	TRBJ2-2	CASSQGPGQGTGELFF	TGCGCCAGCAGCCAAGGACCGGGACAGGGAACAGGGGAGCTGTTTTTT
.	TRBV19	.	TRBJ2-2	CASSMPQISTPGELFF	TGTGCCAGTAGTATGCCTCAGATTTCCACACCCGGGGAGCTGTTTTTT
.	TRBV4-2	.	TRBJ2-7	CASSQERGGEAYEQYF	TGTGCCAGCAGCCAAGAGAGGGGGGGGGAAGCCTACGAGCAGTACTTC
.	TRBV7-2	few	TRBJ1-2	CASSPSNYGYTF	TGTGCCAGCAGCCCTAGTAACTATGGCTACACCTTC
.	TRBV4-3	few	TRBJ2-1	CASSDSGAVYNEQFF	TGCGCCAGCAGCGACTCAGGAGCAGTATACAATGAGCAGTTCTTC
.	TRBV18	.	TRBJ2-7	CASSPKGGEQYF	TGTGCCAGCTCACCTAAAGGGGGCGAGCAGTACTTC
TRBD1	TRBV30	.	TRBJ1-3	CAWSRDRAASGNTIYF	TGTGCCTGGAGCCGGGACAGGGCGGCATCTGGAAACACCATATATTTT
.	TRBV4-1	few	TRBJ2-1	CASSQEVGEYNEQFF	TGCGCCAGCAGCCAAGAGGTAGGCGAGTACAATGAGCAGTTCTTC
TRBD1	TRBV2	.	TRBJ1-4	CASRAPGTGANEKLFF	TGTGCCAGCAGGGCACCCGGGACAGGGGCTAATGAAAAACTGTTTTTT
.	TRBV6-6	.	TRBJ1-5	CAIQTGNQPQHF	TGTGCCATTCAGACGGGAAATCAGCCCCAGCATTTT
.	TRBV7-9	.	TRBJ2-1	CASSLEEAGSNNEQFF	TGTGCCAGCAGCTTAGAGGAGGCCGGGAGTAATAATGAGCAGTTCTTC
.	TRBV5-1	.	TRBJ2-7	CASSRDGLSYEQYF	TGCGCCAGCAGCCGAGATGGACTTTCCTACGAGCAGTACTTC
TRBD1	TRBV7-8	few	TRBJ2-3	CATGQGSTDTQYF	TGTGCCACGGGACAGGGAAGCACAGATACGCAGTATTTT
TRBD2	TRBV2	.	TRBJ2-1	CASSESGNSYNEQFF	TGTGCCAGCAGTGAGAGCGGGAACTCCTACAATGAGCAGTTCTTC
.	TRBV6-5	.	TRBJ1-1	CASRRGDTEAFF	TGTGCCAGCCGGCGGGGGGATACTGAAGCTTTCTTT
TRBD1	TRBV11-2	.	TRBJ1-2	CASSLAWTGGYGYTF	TGTGCCAGCAGCTTAGCCTGGACAGGGGGATATGGCTACACCTTC
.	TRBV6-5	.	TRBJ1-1	CASSFQGRGTEAFF	TGTGCCAGCAGCTTCCAGGGGAGAGGAACTGAAGCTTTCTTT
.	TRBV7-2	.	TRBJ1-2	CASSPREGLSYGYTF	TGTGCCAGCAGCCCGCGAGAAGGACTGAGCTATGGCTACACCTTC
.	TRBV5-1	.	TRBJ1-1	CASSLHQRGTEAFF	TGCGCCAGCAGCTTACATCAAAGGGGCACTGAAGCTTTCTTT
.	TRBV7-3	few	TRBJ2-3	CASSRDGRYTDTQYF	TGTGCCAGCAGCCGGGACGGCCGATACACAGATACGCAGTATTTT
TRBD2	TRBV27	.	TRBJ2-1	CASSLLSRESEQFF	TGTGCCAGCAGTTTACTCTCGCGGGAGAGTGAGCAGTTCTTC
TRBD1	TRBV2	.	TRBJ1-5	CASSLDRGPNQPQHF	TGTGCCAGCAGTCTGGACAGGGGGCCCAATCAGCCCCAGCATTTT
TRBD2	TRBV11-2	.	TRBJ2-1	CASSLGPAGSRIF	TGTGCCAGCAGCTTAGGTCCAGCGGGAAGTAGGATCTTC
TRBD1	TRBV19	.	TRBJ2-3	CASSGQGTDTQYF	TGTGCCAGTTCGGGACAGGGCACAGATACGCAGTATTTT
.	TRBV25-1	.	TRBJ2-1	CASSEYYNEQFF	TGTGCCAGCAGTGAATACTACAATGAGCAGTTCTTC
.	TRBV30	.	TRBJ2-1	CAWSGSSYNEQFF	TGTGCCTGGTCCGGGAGCTCCTACAATGAGCAGTTCTTC
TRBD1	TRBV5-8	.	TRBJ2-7	CASSFRTGQGTDEQYF	TGTGCCAGCAGCTTTCGAACAGGACAGGGGACCGACGAGCAGTACTTC
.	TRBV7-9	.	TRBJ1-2	CASRHTGSSNGYTF	TGTGCCAGCAGACACACAGGGAGCTCCAATGGCTACACCTTC